This T cell receptor beta chain comes out of a study of cytomegalovirus exposure and HLA in healthy donors. This PCR relied on a set of 60 Vbeta primers and 13 Jbeta primers. The assay was immunoSEQ multiplex PCR, and TCRdb's table has in-frame clones only and misses some. The sample lists under 200,000 clones; about 81% were seen once. Study-level points and caveats: In a later analysis, common viral pathogens appeared linked to several of the most significant clusters.

V trimming: 5 bases; J trimming: 7 bases; junction bases outside the gene matches: 4. The CDR3 is made up of 14 amino acids. Germline CDR1 SEHNR, CDR2 FQNEAQ (reference sequence). In regard to this clone: What it binds is unknown. The sample holds other DNA sequences that translate to the same CDR3.

This clonotype was sampled from a woman between 50 and 59 years old in good health and CMV-seropositive. Input material: PBMCs. This sequence joins TRBV7-9 and TRBJ1-4, with 10 bases that match TRBD1. CDR3 DNA sequence: TGTGCCAGCAGCCTAGGACAGGGGGGTGAAAAACTGTTTTTT. Residues: CASSLGQGGEKLFF.